This T cell receptor beta chain was retrieved from a study of tumor-infiltrating lymphocytes in primary liver carcinoma. Study as a whole: Ages ranged from 30 to 69, with HCC or mixed HCC-cholangiocarcinoma.

Study results and limitations: The study used bulk unsorted samples and so did not compare CD4+ and CD8+ repertoires. Between tumor regions, pairs overlapped more than tumor-adjacent and tumor-blood pairs did.

This clonotype was recorded only once. Its antigen is not known. One end of the junction does not line up with germline, which may come from a read error. Starting material of 400 to 600 ng total RNA yielded TCR beta cDNA via a constant-region primer. A slightly modified ARM-PCR protocol with three nested multiplex PCR rounds produced these TCR beta libraries. In the first two PCR rounds, TRBV1-TRBV30 forward primers were paired with a C-beta reverse primer, and each round lasted roughly 9 cycles. Via MiXCR, TCRdb re-called the multiplex PCR reads, giving one row per CDR3 protein. The data contain 200,000 or so distinct CDR3 sequences, about 65% of them seen just once; the ten biggest clones take up 6% to 8.5%. The authors took blood RNA from unsorted whole blood and also extracted germline DNA. There are 15 residues in the CDR3. CDR1 is MNHNY and CDR2 is SVGAGI in the germline V gene (reference sequence).

The specimen sequenced was peripheral blood. This clonotype was sampled from a woman aged 55-69 years with primary liver carcinoma and hepatitis B virus infection. The rearrangement links TRBV6-6 to TRBJ2-3; 8 bases align to TRBD1. The CDR3 sequence: CAGRPSGGIPDTQYF. CDR3 coding DNA: TGTGCCGGCAGACCCTCAGGGGGCATCCCAGATACGCAGTATTTT.